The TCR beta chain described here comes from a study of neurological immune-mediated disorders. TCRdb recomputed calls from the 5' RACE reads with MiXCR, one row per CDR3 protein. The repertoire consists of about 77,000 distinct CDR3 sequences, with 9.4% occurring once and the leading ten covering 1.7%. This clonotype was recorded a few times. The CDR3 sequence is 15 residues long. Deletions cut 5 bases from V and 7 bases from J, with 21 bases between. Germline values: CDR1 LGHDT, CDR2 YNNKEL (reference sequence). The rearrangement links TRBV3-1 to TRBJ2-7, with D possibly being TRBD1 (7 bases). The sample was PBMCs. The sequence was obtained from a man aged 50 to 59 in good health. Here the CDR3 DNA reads TGTGCCAGCAGCGCCCAGGGGGGCAGGAAGCGAGAGCAGTACTTC. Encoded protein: CASSAQGGRKREQYF.